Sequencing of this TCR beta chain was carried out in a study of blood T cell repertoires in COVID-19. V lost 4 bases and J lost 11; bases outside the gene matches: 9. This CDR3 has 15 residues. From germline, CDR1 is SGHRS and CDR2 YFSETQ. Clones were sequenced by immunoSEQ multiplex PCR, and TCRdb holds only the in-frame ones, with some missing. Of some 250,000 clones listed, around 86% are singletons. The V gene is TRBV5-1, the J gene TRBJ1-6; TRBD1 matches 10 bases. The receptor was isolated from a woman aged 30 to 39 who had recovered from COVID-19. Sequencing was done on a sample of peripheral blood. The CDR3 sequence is CASSPGTGVGAPLHF. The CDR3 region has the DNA TGCGCCAGCAGCCCGGGGACAGGGGTGGGAGCACCCCTCCACTTT.